This record covers a single T cell receptor (beta chain). No antigen is known for it. Using immunoSEQ multiplex PCR, the repertoire was profiled, and TCRdb retains in-frame clones only, with some absent. The profile shows approximately 180,000 clones, roughly nine tenths of them singletons. The data stem from a study of T cell responses to AZD1222 COVID-19 vaccine. Notes on the study in general: Spike-specific TCR breadth and depth were elevated following two AZD1222 doses. Researchers report vaccine-associated CD4 TCRs spanning spike, with dominance at 160-218 and 743-854.

Germline trimming cut 2 bases from V and 8 bases from J; bases unmatched to any gene: 21. The V gene's germline CDR1 is SGHDN and CDR2 FVKESK. The CDR3 length is 20 residues. This TCR derives from an adult in good health. Sequencing used peripheral blood, obtained on day 0 of AZD1222 vaccination. The chain joins TRBV14 to TRBJ2-1, with TRBD2 matching 10 bases. The CDR3 nucleotides read TGTGCCAGCAGCCAACGTCTAGCGGGAGTAGCTTTCCGGGCTTTGGATGAGCAGTTCTTC. Translated: CASSQRLAGVAFRALDEQFF.